These 27 T cell receptor beta chains share one sample of origin, sequenced in a study of Ad26.COV2.S vaccination and SARS-CoV-2 variants. The assay was immunoSEQ multiplex PCR, and TCRdb's table has in-frame clones only and misses some. The sample has hundreds of thousands of clones, roughly nine tenths seen once; the top ten hold 6.4%. The treatment denotes: around 19 received Ad26.COV2.S at low or high dose, single or two shots; 5 received placebo; per-sample allocation not given. After the first vaccine or placebo injection, samples were drawn on day 63. The sample here was peripheral blood, taken in a trial of Ad26.COV2.S vaccine versus placebo. These receptors were taken from a person between 18 and 65 years old who received the Ad26.COV2.S COVID-19 vaccine or a placebo.

The CDR3 DNA sequence: TGTGCCAGTAGTATATTAACGGCAGGGGGGAACATTCAGTACTTC. This encodes CASSILTAGGNIQYF. The chain joins TRBV19 to TRBJ2-4; perhaps TRBD1 as D (7 bases). The germline V gene encodes CDR1 LNHDA and CDR2 SQIVND (reference sequence). The CDR3 is 15 residues long. The germline V and J ends were trimmed by 2 bases and 7 bases, with 15 bases remaining between them.

This clone was observed a single time. V gene TRBV6-2 or TRBV6-3 combines with J gene TRBJ2-5; TRBD1 aligns across 7 bases. The CDR3 is 18 residues long. The trim removed 0 bases at V and 2 bases at J, leaving 12 bases unmatched. The germline CDR1 and CDR2 sequences are MNHEY and SVGEGT. The DNA for the CDR3 is TGTGCCAGCAGTTACTCGACCGTAGGGACAGCTAATCAAGAGACCCAGTACTTC. This codes for CASSYSTVGTANQETQYF.

The rearrangement joins TRBV7-2 to TRBJ2-5; TRBD1 aligns across 8 bases. This CDR3 has 14 amino acids. V trimming: 2 bases; J trimming: 5 bases; junction bases outside the gene matches: 4. Germline CDR1 reads SGHTA; CDR2 reads FQGNSA. The CDR3 DNA sequence: TGTGCCAGCAGCTTATGGACAGGGAGCGAGACCCAGTACTTC. Amino acid sequence: CASSLWTGSETQYF. Filled out from reference TRBV7-2 and TRBJ2-5, the complete variable domain reads GAGVSQSPSNKVTEKGKDVELRCDPISGHTALYWYRQSLGQGLEFLIYFQGNSAPDKSGLPSDRFSAERTGGSVSTLTIQRTQQEDSAVYLCASSLWTGSETQYFGPGTRLLVL.

The chain combines TRBV19 with TRBJ1-6; no reliable D call. The CDR3 runs 15 residues. The V and J ends lost 6 bases and 0 bases respectively, with 9 bases between them. From germline, CDR1 is LNHDA and CDR2 SQIVND (reference sequence). The CDR3 loop is CASSERSSYNSPLHF. Written as DNA, the CDR3 is TGTGCCAGTAGCGAGCGGAGCTCCTATAATTCACCCCTCCACTTT.

The chain uses TRBV5-4 and TRBJ2-3, with 10 nucleotides matching TRBD1. V was pared by 4 bases and J by 4 bases, with 6 bases of the junction left unmatched. Germline CDR1 SGHNT, CDR2 YYREEE (reference sequence). This CDR3 has 15 residues. CDR3 sequence (DNA): TGTGCCAGCAGCAAGCGGGACAGGGGCTCAGATACGCAGTATTTT. It encodes CASSKRDRGSDTQYF.

The chain joins TRBV12-3 or TRBV12-4 to TRBJ1-4; D unclear. The V end was cut by 2 bases, the J end by 13 bases, with 11 bases between. The CDR3 length is 12 residues. The CDR3 DNA reads TGTGCCAGCAGTTTATTCGGGGAATTACTGTTTTTT. This encodes CASSLFGELLFF.

The chain combines TRBV27 with TRBJ2-2; possibly TRBD2 for D (6 bases). The V gene's germline CDR1 is MNHEY and CDR2 SMNVEV (reference sequence). Trimming pared 6 bases from V and 1 base from J, leaving 15 bases between. This CDR3 comprises 16 residues. The CDR3 reads CASRGTYLLNTGELFF. For the CDR3, the DNA is TGTGCCAGCAGGGGGACTTACTTACTGAACACCGGGGAGCTGTTTTTT.

The chain is built from TRBV7-9 and TRBJ1-2; TRBD1 might be the D (6 bases). This CDR3 comprises 14 residues. Germline V gene sequence: CDR1 SEHNR, CDR2 FQNEAQ (reference sequence). V shed 0 bases and J shed 8 bases, with 13 bases lying between them. The CDR3 DNA is TGTGCCAGCAGCTTAGCCAGGGGTTTGGGCGGCTACACCTTC. This codes for CASSLARGLGGYTF.

This rearrangement joins TRBV6-5 to TRBJ2-1, with no clear D. CDR3 length: 11 residues. V lost 2 bases and J 12 bases, leaving 8 bases between the germline ends. Germline lookup yields CDR1 MNHEY and CDR2 SVGAGI. In DNA, the CDR3 is TGTGCCAGCAGTTACAAGGCGCGGCAGTTCTTC. Its protein product is CASSYKARQFF.

The genes are TRBV30 and TRBJ2-5; D not certain. CDR3 size: 11 residues. V lost 1 base and J lost 5, with 5 bases in between. In germline, CDR1 is GTSNPN, CDR2 SVGIG (reference sequence). The CDR3 sequence: CAWSAWETQYF. CDR3 sequence (DNA): TGTGCCTGGAGTGCGTGGGAGACCCAGTACTTC.

J is TRBJ2-2 and V is TRBV24-1, with 8 bases matching TRBD1. J lost 5 bases, V lost 3 bases, and 7 bases had no gene match. Germline values: CDR1 KGHDR, CDR2 SFDVKD. CDR3 size: 16 residues. The CDR3 sequence is CATSDHRQGRTGELFF. DNA for the CDR3: TGTGCCACCAGTGATCATCGACAGGGGCGGACCGGGGAGCTGTTTTTT.

The V gene is TRBV5-6, the J gene TRBJ2-1; D possibly corresponds to TRBD1 (5 bases). The V gene lost 2 bases and the J gene lost 10 bases, with 16 bases spanning the gap. CDR1 is SGHDT, CDR2 YYEEEE, per germline. CDR3 size: 14 residues. The CDR3 coding sequence is TGTGCCAGCAGCTTACCCCTCCAGGGCGGAGAGCAGTTCTTC. Protein sequence: CASSLPLQGGEQFF.

This clone was seen a handful of times. The chain combines TRBV29-1 with TRBJ1-2; perhaps TRBD1 as D (6 bases). In germline, CDR1 is SQVTM, CDR2 ANQGSEA. Trimming shortened V by 4 bases and J by 4 bases, and 13 bases separated the two germline ends. The CDR3 is 13 amino acids. CDR3 DNA: TGCAGCGTTGGAGGGGGAGATGGCTATGGCTACACCTTC. Its translation is CSVGGGDGYGYTF.

The V call is TRBV9, the J call TRBJ2-1, with D possibly being TRBD1 (6 bases). Germline V gene sequence: CDR1 SGDLS, CDR2 YYNGEE. The V end lost 0 bases, the J end lost 10 bases, and 14 bases lay between the germline ends. This CDR3 has 14 residues. CDR3 protein: CASSVDQGRGEQFF. CDR3 in DNA: TGTGCCAGCAGCGTAGATCAGGGGAGAGGGGAGCAGTTCTTC.

This clone was recorded once. The rearrangement uses TRBV13 and TRBJ2-7; 11 nucleotides align to TRBD2. Germline V CDR1 and CDR2: PRHDT, FYEKMQ (reference sequence). V lost 4 bases to trimming and J lost 2 bases; unmatched junction nucleotides: 1. The CDR3 covers 14 residues. The CDR3 DNA reads TGTGCCAGCAGCTCTAGCGGGGGGACCTACGAGCAGTACTTC. Its protein product is CASSSSGGTYEQYF.

The gene calls are TRBV5-8 and TRBJ2-5; D unclear. The CDR3 contains 14 residues. Germline V gives CDR1 SGHTS, CDR2 YDEGEE. V lost 2 bases and J lost 1, with 9 bases in between. For the CDR3, the DNA is TGTGCCAGCAGCTTAAGTTTCGTCCAAGAGACCCAGTACTTC. As protein: CASSLSFVQETQYF. The whole variable domain, filled in from reference TRBV5-8 and TRBJ2-5, reads EAGVTQSPTHLIKTRGQQATLRCSPISGHTSVYWYQQALGLGLQFLLWYDEGEERNRGNFPPRFSGRQFPNYSSELNVNALELEDSALYLCASSLSFVQETQYFGPGTRLLVL.

The V gene is TRBV19, the J gene TRBJ1-1; TRBD1 is a possible D gene (5 bases). CDR1 and CDR2 (germline): LNHDA, SQIVND (reference sequence). With 6 bases removed from V and 5 bases from J, the gap between germline ends came to 16 bases. The CDR3 totals 14 residues. The CDR3: CASRSAGGWTEAFF. The CDR3 DNA is TGTGCCAGTAGGTCGGCGGGGGGTTGGACTGAAGCTTTCTTT.

The CDR3 DNA follows: TGTGCCAGCAGGCTGACAAGTTCGAACACTGAAGCTTTCTTT. Its protein is CASRLTSSNTEAFF. The genes are TRBV6-5 and TRBJ1-1; no reliable D call. Trimming removed 6 bases from V and 1 base from J, with 12 bases in between. Germline V gene lookup returns CDR1 MNHEY and CDR2 SVGAGI. The CDR3 totals 14 residues.

In the case of this clone: The sample contains more than one DNA sequence encoding this CDR3. The V call is TRBV7-9, the J call TRBJ2-1; either TRBD1 or TRBD2 may supply D (6 bases each). The V gene's germline CDR1 is SEHNR and CDR2 FQNEAQ (reference sequence). The V end lost 1 base, the J end lost 2 bases, and 9 bases lay between the germline ends. There are 15 residues in the CDR3. The chain's CDR3 is CASSLEGGPYNEQFF. The CDR3 region has the DNA TGTGCCAGCAGCTTAGAGGGGGGACCCTACAATGAGCAGTTCTTC.

The CDR3 reads CASSLNSGMGEQYF. The CDR3 DNA reads as TGTGCCAGCAGTTTGAACAGCGGGATGGGCGAGCAGTACTTC. The chain combines TRBV28 with TRBJ2-7, with 7 nucleotides matching TRBD2. After removal of 3 bases from V and 6 bases from J, the junction contained 8 bases not matched to a gene. The CDR3 is 14 amino acids. CDR1 is MDHEN and CDR2 is SYDVKM in the germline V gene.

This clone was counted once. The rearrangement uses TRBV5-1 and TRBJ2-7, with TRBD2 as a possible D gene (5 bases). The CDR3 has 14 amino acids. Germline-derived CDR1 and CDR2 are SGHRS and YFSETQ. Between the trimmed V and J ends, which lost 6 bases and 3 bases, there was a span of 16 bases. The CDR3 region has the DNA TGCGCCAGCATGACGAACGCGGGCGACTACGAGCAGTACTTC. Encoded protein: CASMTNAGDYEQYF.

V is TRBV19 and J is TRBJ1-6; no clear D gene. This CDR3 is 15 amino acids long. Trimming left V 4 bases short and J 7 bases short, with 14 bases between. CDR1 and CDR2 (germline): LNHDA, SQIVND (reference sequence). The CDR3 DNA follows: TGTGCCAGTAGTACCGGCGGAACGGTAAATTCACCCCTCCACTTT. This gives the protein CASSTGGTVNSPLHF.

The gene calls are TRBV29-1 and TRBJ1-3, with 8 bases identical to TRBD1. The CDR3 contains 13 residues. With 4 bases clipped from V and 2 bases from J, the junction kept 1 base outside the gene matches. Germline assignment: CDR1 SQVTM and CDR2 ANQGSEA. CDR3 protein: CSVVRGPGNTIYF. CDR3 sequence (DNA): TGCAGCGTTGTCAGGGGGCCTGGAAACACCATATATTTT.

The chain carries TRBV3-1 (or the pseudogene TRBV3-2) and TRBJ2-2, with D unclear. Per germline, CDR1 LGHDT and CDR2 YNNKEL (reference sequence). Trimming took off 2 bases at V and 4 bases at J, with 8 bases between the two ends. This CDR3 is 14 amino acids long. DNA of the CDR3: TGTGCCAGCAGCCAACGTAGAGCCACCGGGGAGCTGTTTTTT. This encodes CASSQRRATGELFF.

This clone was found once. The chain joins TRBV19 to TRBJ1-2; 7 bases are shared with TRBD1. This CDR3 is built from 12 residues. Germline V gene lookup returns CDR1 LNHDA and CDR2 SQIVND (reference sequence). After removal of 6 bases from V and 4 bases from J, the junction contained 2 bases not matched to a gene. Here the CDR3 reads CASSQGGYGYTF. The CDR3 bases are TGTGCCAGTAGCCAGGGGGGCTATGGCTACACCTTC.

This sequence joins TRBV7-2 and TRBJ1-3; D might be TRBD1 (5 bases). The CDR3 totals 14 residues. V dropped 5 bases and J dropped 4 bases, with 12 bases sitting between them. Germline CDR1 and CDR2: SGHTA and FQGNSA. CDR3 sequence (DNA): TGTGCCAGCAGCCCCCGGGGCGTCGGAAACACCATATATTTT. Protein: CASSPRGVGNTIYF.

This clone was seen a single time. The chain carries TRBV6-5 and TRBJ1-5; 8 bases are shared with TRBD1. This CDR3 has 13 amino acids. Unmatched junction bases numbered 8, after V lost 10 bases and J lost 6 bases. Germline V gives CDR1 MNHEY, CDR2 SVGAGI. Written as DNA, the CDR3 is TGTGCCACGCGTCGACAGGGGAGTCAGCCCCAGCATTTT. Its translation: CATRRQGSQPQHF.